This T cell receptor beta chain is from a study of T cells in women clearing cervical HPV infection. Looking at the study overall: Case blood was drawn a median around 140 days after lesion detection. Findings and caveats of the study: It is unknown whether associations predate infection; no effector/memory or HPV-specific sorting. TRBV6-7 abundance was lower in cases than controls (0.11% versus 0.16%).

The data were produced by immunoSEQ multiplex PCR, yet TCRdb's version contains in-frame clones alone and is incomplete. The clone table shows under 45,000 clones, with the ten largest holding more than 1.2%. In regard to this clone: Antigen specificity is unknown. Read sequence stops 3 residues before the CDR3 end, and the germline J gene provides the missing end.

Prevalent HPV16 infections were excluded; only incident single HPV16 infections included. The V gene's germline CDR1 is SEHNR and CDR2 FQNEAQ (reference sequence). V lost 5 bases and J lost 1, with 14 bases in between. This CDR3 is 15 amino acids long. This receptor was obtained from a woman aged 18-70 years with a cervical HPV16 infection that either progressed to CIN3+ or cleared (not recorded which). V and J are TRBV7-9 and TRBJ2-5, with D possibly being TRBD2 (7 bases). Sequencing was carried out using blood buffy coat. The CDR3: CASSTLGGPQETQYF. The sequenced CDR3 bases are TGTGCCAGCAGCACACTGGGGGGGCCCCAAGAGACC. Full variable domain (missing parts from reference TRBV7-9 and TRBJ2-5): DTGVSQNPRHKITKRGQNVTFRCDPISEHNRLYWYRQTLGQGPEFLTYFQNEAQLEKSRLLSDRFSAERPKGSFSTLEIQRTEQGDSAMYLCASSTLGGPQETQYFGPGTRLLVL.